This is a list of T cell receptor beta chains from one sample in a study of blood T cell repertoires in COVID-19. This table comes from immunoSEQ multiplex PCR, and its TCRdb copy is limited to in-frame clones, with some not included. This repertoire shows fewer than 200,000 clones, roughly four fifths found once; its top ten account for roughly 7.1%. Sequences were obtained from peripheral blood. Receptors originate from a human donor in a cohort sampled during active COVID-19. The CDR3 runs from the conserved cysteine through the conserved F or W. Each record gives: V gene, J gene, D gene, clone size, CDR3 DNA, CDR3 protein. A D gene is named only where the DNA matches it firmly. The size of a clone is reported for some rows only, either as once, few or many, or as a class for expanded clones.

TRBV4-2,TRBJ2-7,-,-,TGTGCCAGCAGCGGAGAGACCGGGACAAAAAACTACGAGCAGTACTTC,CASSGETGTKNYEQYF
TRBV5-6,TRBJ1-5,-,once,TGTGCCAGCAGCTTGGATGGAGGGGGGGGCAATCAGCCCCAGCATTTT,CASSLDGGGGNQPQHF
TRBV6-4,TRBJ2-5,-,-,TGTGCCAGCAGTGAGGGGGCAGAAGAGACCCAGTACTTC,CASSEGAEETQYF
TRBV9,TRBJ2-5,-,-,TGTGCCAGCAGCGTGTCTGGGGGGTCCCAAGAGACCCAGTACTTC,CASSVSGGSQETQYF
TRBV28,TRBJ1-1,-,-,TGTGCCAGCAGTTTAGTAGCCGGGTTCCACACTGAAGCTTTCTTT,CASSLVAGFHTEAFF
TRBV5-6,TRBJ2-5,TRBD2,-,TGTGCCAGCAGCTTGCCGCTTGGGACTAGCGCTGGGGAGACCCAGTACTTC,CASSLPLGTSAGETQYF
TRBV6-2/TRBV6-3,TRBJ2-7,-,medium-sized,TGTGCCAGCAGTCTCAGTGCATACGAGCAGTACTTC,CASSLSAYEQYF
TRBV11-3,TRBJ2-2,TRBD2,-,TGTGCCAGCAGCCCCCGCGGGGGGGCGGACACCGGGGAGCTGTTTTTT,CASSPRGGADTGELFF
TRBV7-9,TRBJ2-5,TRBD2,-,TGTGCCAGCAGCTTTAGCGGGGAAGGGGAGACCCAGTACTTC,CASSFSGEGETQYF
TRBV27,TRBJ2-1,TRBD2,-,TGTGCCAGCAATGGGCGGGGGGGCCTCAATGAGCAGTTCTTC,CASNGRGGLNEQFF
TRBV6-6,TRBJ2-2,-,-,TGTGCCAGCAGCCTACAGGAGGGCGGGGAGCTGTTTTTT,CASSLQEGGELFF
TRBV3-1/TRBV3-2,TRBJ1-4,TRBD1,-,TGTGCCAGCAGCCCGGGACAGGGCGTCTTAATGGGGAGGGTGTTTTTT,CASSPGQGVLMGRVFF
TRBV4-1,TRBJ1-4,-,-,TGCGCCAGCAGCCAAGATCAGGGGGAAAAACTGTTTTTT,CASSQDQGEKLFF
TRBV7-6,TRBJ2-2,TRBD2,-,TGTGCCAGCAGCTCCGGACTAGCGGGGGGCCTGAACACCGGGGAGCTGTTTTTT,CASSSGLAGGLNTGELFF
TRBV6-5,TRBJ2-7,TRBD1,-,TGTGCCAGCAGTTACTCGAGCAGGGGGCTGGACGAGCAGTACTTC,CASSYSSRGLDEQYF
TRBV5-8,TRBJ1-2,-,-,TGTGCCAGCAGCTACAGGTCCGACTATGGCTACACCTTC,CASSYRSDYGYTF
TRBV5-5,TRBJ1-2,TRBD1,-,TGTGCCAGCACCTCCGCCGGAGACAGGGCCGGTGGCTACACCTTC,CASTSAGDRAGGYTF
TRBV27,TRBJ2-1,-,-,TGTGCCAGCAGTTTTTGGCAGGGGTCCTACAATGAGCAGTTCTTC,CASSFWQGSYNEQFF
TRBV18,TRBJ2-5,TRBD1,-,TGTGCCAGCTCGCAGACAGGGGCCCGTCAAGAGACCCAGTACTTC,CASSQTGARQETQYF
TRBV2,TRBJ1-1,TRBD1,-,TGTGCCAGCAGTCATGGGACAGGGGAGGCTTTCTTT,CASSHGTGEAFF
TRBV4-1,TRBJ1-2,-,-,TGCGCCAGCAGCCCAGGGGTGGTCAGGGGTATAACTGGCTACACCTTC,CASSPGVVRGITGYTF
TRBV15,TRBJ2-5,-,-,TGTGCCACGGGGGTTACAGGGTGGCAAGAGACCCAGTACTTC,CATGVTGWQETQYF
TRBV5-4,TRBJ2-3,TRBD2,-,TGTGCCAGCAGCTCCAAGACTAGCGGTAGCACAGATACGCAGTATTTT,CASSSKTSGSTDTQYF
TRBV21-1,TRBJ2-7,-,-,TGTCCCCCCCAGAAGAGGTACGAGCAGTACTTC,CPPQKRYEQYF
TRBV3-1/TRBV3-2,TRBJ1-5,-,few,TGTGCCAGCAGCCAAGGGGGTGGAGGCCAGCCCCAGCATTTT,CASSQGGGGQPQHF
TRBV18,TRBJ1-1,TRBD1,-,TGTGCCAGCTCACCCGTGGCAGGGGGTGAAACTGAAGCTTTCTTT,CASSPVAGGETEAFF
TRBV3-1/TRBV3-2,TRBJ1-5,TRBD1,-,TGTGCCAGCAGCCAAGGACTAAGGGGGCCTCATCAGCCCCAGCATTTT,CASSQGLRGPHQPQHF
TRBV3-1/TRBV3-2,TRBJ1-1,-,-,TGTGCCAGCAGCCCTGAGGTAGGCGGGACTGAAGCTTTCTTT,CASSPEVGGTEAFF
TRBV6-5,TRBJ1-2,-,-,TGTGCCAGTACCCGAGTAAATACTAACTATGGCTACACCTTC,CASTRVNTNYGYTF
TRBV19,TRBJ2-1,TRBD2,-,TGTGCCAGTAGTCCGAGCGGGGGGGTTTCAAATGAGCAGTTCTTC,CASSPSGGVSNEQFF
TRBV10-1,TRBJ2-7,-,-,TGCGCCAGCAGGAGGGCCAGTACCTACGAGCAGTACTTC,CASRRASTYEQYF
TRBV7-7,TRBJ2-5,TRBD2,-,TGTGCCAGCAGCTTAGGGGGGGCGGGGGGGCCGAAGACCCAGTACTTC,CASSLGGAGGPKTQYF
TRBV6-1,TRBJ1-5,-,-,TGTGCCAGCAGTGAATGGGGGGAAAGCAATCAGCCCCAGCATTTT,CASSEWGESNQPQHF
TRBV6-1,TRBJ1-3,-,-,TGTGCCAGCAGTGAATTCCAGTTATCTGGAAACACCATATATTTT,CASSEFQLSGNTIYF
TRBV5-1,TRBJ1-1,TRBD1,-,TGCGCCAGCAGCTTGGGGGAACCAGGGGGCCTCACTGAAGCTTTCTTT,CASSLGEPGGLTEAFF
TRBV3-1/TRBV3-2,TRBJ2-1,TRBD2,-,TGTGCCAGCAGCCAAGATATCCGCGGGGGGGCCCGGGGGCAGTTCTTC,CASSQDIRGGARGQFF
TRBV13,TRBJ2-7,-,-,TGTGCCAGCAGCGCACCGGGACTGGGGGTCTCCGAGCAGTACTTC,CASSAPGLGVSEQYF
TRBV5-4,TRBJ2-7,-,-,TGTGCCAGCAGTTTCGGGGGTGGCGAGCAGTACTTC,CASSFGGGEQYF
TRBV19,TRBJ1-6,TRBD1,-,TGTGCCAGTAGTACCGACAGGGAGTATAATTCACCCCTCCACTTT,CASSTDREYNSPLHF
TRBV6-5,TRBJ2-2,TRBD1,once,TGTGCCAGCAGCTGGGGCAGGGGGTCGGTCGGGGAGCTGTTTTTT,CASSWGRGSVGELFF
TRBV5-1,TRBJ2-3,TRBD1,-,TGCGCCAGCAGCTTGGGGACAGGTACAGAAAGCACAGATACGCAGTATTTT,CASSLGTGTESTDTQYF
TRBV2,TRBJ1-5,TRBD1,-,TGTGCCAGCGCGAGCCAGGGACAGGGGAATCAGCCCCAGCATTTT,CASASQGQGNQPQHF
TRBV2,TRBJ2-5,TRBD2,-,TGTGCCAGCAGTGAACGACCTAGCGGTATCCAAGAGACCCAGTACTTC,CASSERPSGIQETQYF
TRBV7-9,TRBJ1-6,-,-,TGTGCCAGCAGCGTTGGGACTGCGGATAATTCACCCCTCCACTTT,CASSVGTADNSPLHF
TRBV7-2,TRBJ2-5,-,-,TGTGCCAGCAGCTTAGCCCCGGTGCAAGAGACCCAGTACTTC,CASSLAPVQETQYF
TRBV10-3,TRBJ1-3,TRBD1,-,TGTGCCATCAGCTCGACAGGGGAGGGTTCTGGAAACACCATATATTTT,CAISSTGEGSGNTIYF
TRBV19,TRBJ1-4,-,-,TGTGCCAGTAGTCCGTTGCTGAGTAATGAAAAACTGTTTTTT,CASSPLLSNEKLFF
TRBV21-1,TRBJ2-7,-,-,TGTGCCAGCAGCAAAGTGGGTTTTGTCACTAGCGGGGGGGCCCCCTACGAGCAGTACTTC,CASSKVGFVTSGGAPYEQYF
TRBV3-1/TRBV3-2,TRBJ2-7,TRBD2,-,TGTGCCAGCAGCCGACAGACTAGCGGCCCCTACGAGCAGTACTTC,CASSRQTSGPYEQYF
TRBV6-5,TRBJ2-2,-,once,TGTGCCAGCGCTGGTTCGGCCGGGGAGCTGTTTTTT,CASAGSAGELFF
TRBV27,TRBJ1-1,-,-,TGTGCCAGCAGTTTATCCCCGGACAGCACTGAAGCTTTCTTT,CASSLSPDSTEAFF
TRBV11-2,TRBJ2-2,TRBD2,-,TGTGCCAGCAGACCAACTAGCGGGGGGACCACCGGGGAGCTGTTTTTT,CASRPTSGGTTGELFF
TRBV5-1,TRBJ1-1,TRBD1,-,TGCGCCAGCAGCCCCACCGGACAGGAGGGCACTGAAGCTTTCTTT,CASSPTGQEGTEAFF
TRBV29-1,TRBJ1-1,TRBD1,few,TGCAGCGTAGTCGACAGGGGATTGTCTGAAGCTTTCTTT,CSVVDRGLSEAFF
TRBV29-1,TRBJ2-7,-,-,TGCAGCGCCCCCCAGAGCGGGGACACCTACGAGCAGTACTTC,CSAPQSGDTYEQYF
TRBV19,TRBJ1-5,-,-,TGTGCCAGTAGTATTGAGCGTGAGCCCCAGCATTTT,CASSIEREPQHF
TRBV20-1,TRBJ2-1,TRBD2,once,TGCAGTGCAAGTAGTGGGACTAGGGTCAATGAGCAGTTCTTC,CSASSGTRVNEQFF
TRBV12-2,TRBJ1-1,-,-,TGTGCAAGTCGCTTAGGGGATCGACAGGGGAGGAGGACTGAAGCTTTCTTT,CASRLGDRQGRRTEAFF
TRBV6-1,TRBJ1-2,-,-,TGTGCCAGCAGTGAAGCTCGGCAGGCCCCCAGTCATGGCTACACCTTC,CASSEARQAPSHGYTF